The T cell receptor (beta chain) under discussion was sequenced for a study of spatial heterogeneity in lung cancer. Study-level information: Counts of TCR transcripts in tumor regions correlated strongly with a matched bulk RNA-seq T cell module score.

This clonotype came up many times. Its antigen is not known. TCRdb redid the calling of the 5' RACE reads with MiXCR, one entry per CDR3 protein. The table has thousands of distinct CDR3 sequences, around 3.1% seen once. The length of the CDR3 is 13 residues. From germline, CDR1 is SEHNR and CDR2 FQNEAQ (reference sequence). V was clipped by 3 bases and J by 10 bases, with 13 bases between them. Time point in this sample: sample taken at primary tumor resection. The sequenced material consisted of unsorted whole RNA from tumor, nontumor lung or frozen PBMC. Overall study findings and caveats: Tracking of tumor mutation counts was seen in expanded intratumoral alpha and beta TCR counts.

The receptor was isolated from a male donor with early-stage non-small cell lung cancer. This specimen was lung tumor tissue, taken at surgery. The chain uses TRBV7-9 and TRBJ2-1; TRBD1 is a possible D gene (6 bases). The CDR3: CASSLPAGVEQFF. The CDR3, as DNA: TGTGCCAGCAGCTTGCCCGCAGGGGTCGAGCAGTTCTTC.